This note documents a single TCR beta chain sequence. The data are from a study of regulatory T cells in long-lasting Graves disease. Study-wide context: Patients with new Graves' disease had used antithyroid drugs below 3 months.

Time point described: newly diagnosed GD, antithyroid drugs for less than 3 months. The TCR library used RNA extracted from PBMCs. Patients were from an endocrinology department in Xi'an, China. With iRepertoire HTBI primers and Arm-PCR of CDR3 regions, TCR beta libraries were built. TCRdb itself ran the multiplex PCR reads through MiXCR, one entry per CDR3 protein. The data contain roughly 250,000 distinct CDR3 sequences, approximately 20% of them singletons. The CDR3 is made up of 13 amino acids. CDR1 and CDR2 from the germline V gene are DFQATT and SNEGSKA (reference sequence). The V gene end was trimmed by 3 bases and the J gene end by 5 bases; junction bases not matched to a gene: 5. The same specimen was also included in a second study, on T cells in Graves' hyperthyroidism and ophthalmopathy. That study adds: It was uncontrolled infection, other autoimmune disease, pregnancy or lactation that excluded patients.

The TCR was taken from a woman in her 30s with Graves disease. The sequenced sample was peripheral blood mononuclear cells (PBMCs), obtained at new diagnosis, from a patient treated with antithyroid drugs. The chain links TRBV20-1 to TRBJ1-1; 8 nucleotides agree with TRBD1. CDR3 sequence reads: CSASTGGLTEAFF. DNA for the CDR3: TGCAGTGCTAGTACAGGGGGATTGACTGAAGCTTTCTTT.